These 9 T cell receptor beta chains share one sample of origin, sequenced in a study of a mutant IDH1 vaccine in newly diagnosed glioma. These receptors lack a known antigen. Time point defined: week 5, during vaccination. A 20-mer mutant IDH1 peptide at 300 ug was injected subcutaneously with topical imiquimod. Libraries were prepared by immunoSEQ multiplex PCR; TCRdb keeps only in-frame clonotypes and omits some of them. Among some 25,000 clones, 77% were seen once, and the ten largest hold around 9%. The sample in question was PBMCs, obtained from a glioma patient whose treatment included an IDH1 peptide vaccine. Source of these receptors: a man between 40 and 49 years old with glioma.

The chain is built from TRBV30 and TRBJ2-1, with 13 positions matching TRBD2. CDR1 is GTSNPN, CDR2 SVGIG, per germline (reference sequence). J gave up 6 bases and V 1 base, and 0 bases lay outside the gene matches. The CDR3 has 14 amino acids. The chain's CDR3 is CAWSGTSGGNEQFF. CDR3 nucleotide sequence: TGTGCCTGGAGTGGGACTAGCGGGGGCAATGAGCAGTTCTTC.

This chain joins TRBV7-6 and TRBJ2-7; D may be TRBD1 (6 bases). The V end was cut by 4 bases, the J end by 0 bases, with 13 bases between. This CDR3 has 15 residues. Germline CDR1 and CDR2: SGHVS and FNYEAQ. The CDR3 is CASSSSTGSSYEQYF. The CDR3 coding sequence is TGTGCCAGCAGCTCTAGCACAGGGAGCTCCTACGAGCAGTACTTC.

The rearrangement links TRBV5-6 to TRBJ2-5; 9 bases are a match to TRBD2. The germline V gene encodes CDR1 SGHDT and CDR2 YYEEEE. The CDR3 runs to 14 residues. The junction had 8 bases not matched to a gene; V was cut back by 4 bases and J by 7 bases. This CDR3 reads CASSPSGRWGTQYF. The CDR3 nucleotides are TGTGCCAGCAGCCCAAGCGGGAGGTGGGGGACCCAGTACTTC.

The chain links TRBV7-2 to TRBJ1-1; TRBD1 aligns across 8 bases. Trimming at V came to 1 base and at J to 7 bases, leaving 5 bases not matched to a gene. The V gene's germline CDR1 is SGHTA and CDR2 FQGNSA. This CDR3 contains 14 residues. The CDR3 DNA is TGTGCCAGCAGCTTAGACAGGGGGTCGGGTGAAGCTTTCTTT. It translates to CASSLDRGSGEAFF.

The V and J genes are TRBV14 and TRBJ1-1; the D is unclear. CDR1 SGHDN and CDR2 FVKESK come from the germline V gene. Trimming removed 1 base at V and 11 bases at J, with 11 bases between. This CDR3 spans 12 amino acids. The DNA of the CDR3 is TGTGCCAGCAGCCAAGCCAGGAGCGTGGCTTTCTTT. Translated, it gives CASSQARSVAFF.

The V call is TRBV7-9, the J call TRBJ1-1; the D is unclear. Trimming stripped 2 bases from V and 3 bases from J, with 13 bases between. This CDR3 comprises 15 residues. Germline V lookup: CDR1 SEHNR, CDR2 FQNEAQ (reference sequence). CDR3 nucleotides: TGTGCCAGCAGCTTACCAACAGCTCATGACACTGAAGCTTTCTTT. Encoded protein: CASSLPTAHDTEAFF.

This chain links TRBV10-2 with TRBJ1-5, with D perhaps matching TRBD1 (5 bases). This CDR3 spans 16 amino acids. V was clipped by 3 bases and J by 2 bases, with 14 bases between them. In germline, CDR1 is WSHSY, CDR2 SAAADI. The CDR3 here is CASSEGVPGGNQPQHF. DNA for the CDR3: TGCGCCAGCAGTGAAGGGGTTCCCGGGGGCAATCAGCCCCAGCATTTT.

The V gene is TRBV2, the J gene TRBJ1-2, with D possibly matching TRBD1 (6 bases). This CDR3 region has 13 residues. Germline V gene lookup returns CDR1 SNHLY and CDR2 FYNNEI. The V end lost 6 bases, the J end lost 4 bases, and 12 bases lay between the germline ends. The CDR3 DNA sequence: TGTGCCAGCAGCCCCCGGGACATCTATGGCTACACCTTC. It encodes CASSPRDIYGYTF.

The chain couples TRBV29-1 to TRBJ2-2; D perhaps matches TRBD2 (5 bases). The CDR3 contains 12 residues. The germline V gene has CDR1 SQVTM and CDR2 ANQGSEA. Trimming removed 6 bases from V and 5 bases from J, with 10 bases in between. This chain's CDR3 is CSVDLATGELFF. The DNA of the CDR3 is TGCAGCGTGGACCTAGCAACCGGGGAGCTGTTTTTT.